These 18 T cell receptor beta chains were sequenced from one sample in a study of low-dose radiotherapy and immunotherapy resistance in tumors. The time point was: after trial treatment. Treatment denoted: LDRT plus nivolumab, ipilimumab, low-dose cyclophosphamide and aspirin (RACIN trial). TRAV and TRBV primers primed cDNA for both TCRalpha and TCRbeta. TCRs were amplified for roughly 20 PCR cycles with a constant-region primer and V-primer adapter. TCRdb re-derived calls from the reads in MiXCR, one entry per CDR3 protein. Of around 80,000 distinct CDR3 sequences in the sample, 17% were seen once. The material was PBMCs, obtained after low-dose radiotherapy plus immunotherapy. These receptors were collected from a male donor with prostate cancer.

This clonotype occurred many times. V and J are TRBV6-5 and TRBJ1-2; tentative D call: TRBD1 (6 bases). Germline V lookup: CDR1 MNHEY, CDR2 SVGAGI. This CDR3 is 15 amino acids long. The ends were cut back, 3 bases at V and 2 bases at J, with 13 bases in the middle. The CDR3 DNA follows: TGTGCCAGCAGTTATTTAAGGGGGGCGAACTATGGCTACACCTTC. Encoded protein: CASSYLRGANYGYTF.

This clonotype was detected many times. The chain employs TRBV28 and TRBJ1-2, with D hard to call. Trimming removed 10 bases from V and 3 bases from J, with 9 bases in between. The CDR3 runs to 11 residues. Germline V gene lookup returns CDR1 MDHEN and CDR2 SYDVKM. CDR3 coding DNA: TGTGCCACCCGACAATACTATGGCTACACCTTC. It specifies CATRQYYGYTF.

As for this clonotype: It differs at one base from a far larger clone, so likely a read error. This sequence joins TRBV4-3 and TRBJ2-1; 9 positions match TRBD2. Per germline, CDR1 LGHNA and CDR2 YSLEER. The CDR3 has 15 amino acids. The V gene end was trimmed by 1 base and the J gene end by 10 bases; junction bases not matched to a gene: 8. The CDR3 sequence: CASSQGSGSWNEQFF. CDR3 DNA sequence: TGCGCCAGCAGCCAAGGTAGCGGGAGCTGGAACGAGCAGTTCTTC.

This clonotype showed up many times. As DNA, the CDR3 is TGTGCCAGCAGCCCCATGGGACAGAGCAATCAGCCCCAGCATTTT. Translated, it gives CASSPMGQSNQPQHF. V gene TRBV7-2 combines with J gene TRBJ1-5; TRBD1 matches 7 bases. CDR1 is SGHTA, CDR2 FQGNSA, per germline. The CDR3 has 15 amino acids. V gave up 5 bases and J gave up 1 base; unmatched junction bases: 5. Combining the CDR3 with reference TRBV7-2 and TRBJ1-5 gives the whole variable domain GAGVSQSPSNKVTEKGKDVELRCDPISGHTALYWYRQSLGQGLEFLIYFQGNSAPDKSGLPSDRFSAERTGGSVSTLTIQRTQQEDSAVYLCASSPMGQSNQPQHFGDGTRLSIL.

As regards this clonotype: It differs at one base from a far larger clone, so likely a read error. The V gene is TRBV7-9, the J gene TRBJ2-1; possible D gene TRBD2, 6 bases. CDR3 length equals 14 residues. V lost 6 bases to trimming and J lost 7 bases, with 16 bases between them. Germline V gene sequence: CDR1 SEHNR, CDR2 FQNEAQ (reference sequence). DNA of the CDR3: TGTGCCAGCAGACTATCGGGAGTAGCTAATGAGCAGTTCTTC. Protein: CASRLSGVANEQFF.

This clonotype was counted ten times or more. The chain has TRBV7-6 and TRBJ2-2; D possibly corresponds to TRBD2 (5 bases). Germline V gene sequence: CDR1 SGHVS, CDR2 FNYEAQ. The CDR3 has 16 amino acids. V lost 1 base to trimming and J lost 5 bases, with 14 bases between them. CDR3 DNA sequence: TGTGCCAGCAGCTTAGTTACTAGTGGAATGACCGGGGAGCTGTTTTTT. Its protein is CASSLVTSGMTGELFF.

This clonotype was detected many times. The V call is TRBV4-1, the J call TRBJ1-4; tentatively, D is TRBD1 (6 bases). The CDR3 spans 16 residues. V was trimmed by 4 bases and J by 8 bases, leaving 20 bases between them. Germline values: CDR1 MGHRA, CDR2 YSYEKL. CDR3: CASSRRIDRNEEKLFF. The CDR3, as DNA: TGCGCCAGCAGCCGAAGAATAGACAGGAACGAGGAAAAACTGTTTTTT.

This rearrangement joins TRBV30 to TRBJ1-2, with 8 positions matching TRBD1. Germline trimming cut 4 bases from V and 8 bases from J; bases unmatched to any gene: 9. The CDR3 is 13 amino acids. Per germline, CDR1 GTSNPN and CDR2 SVGIG (reference sequence). In DNA, the CDR3 is TGTGCCTGGAACCATCAGGGGGCTTGGGGCTACACCTTC. It codes for CAWNHQGAWGYTF.

This clonotype has a count of ten or more. The chain links TRBV7-9 to TRBJ2-3; 10 bases map to TRBD1. Germline CDR1 SEHNR, CDR2 FQNEAQ (reference sequence). V shed 3 bases and J 5 bases; nucleotides not matched to a gene: 5. The CDR3 runs to 15 residues. The CDR3 region is CASSFWTGGIDTQYF. As DNA, the CDR3 is TGTGCCAGCAGCTTTTGGACAGGGGGTATAGATACGCAGTATTTT.

This clonotype has more than one count but fewer than ten. The chain combines TRBV28 with TRBJ2-3; maybe TRBD2 (5 bases). The germline V gene encodes CDR1 MDHEN and CDR2 SYDVKM. Trimming stripped 8 bases from V and 4 bases from J, with 22 bases between. This CDR3 has 16 amino acids. CDR3 residues: CASPPAGLASSDTQYF. For the CDR3, the DNA is TGTGCCAGCCCACCCGCCGGGCTAGCTTCTTCAGATACGCAGTATTTT.

This clonotype was seen a single time. V and J are TRBV28 and TRBJ2-3; D possibly corresponds to TRBD2 (5 bases). The CDR3 consists of 14 residues. Germline lookup yields CDR1 MDHEN and CDR2 SYDVKM. Trimming took 7 bases from V and 0 from J, leaving 11 bases between them. CDR3 in amino acids: CASILGGSTDTQYF. The CDR3 DNA sequence: TGTGCCAGCATCTTAGGCGGGAGCACAGATACGCAGTATTTT.

The table lists this clonotype with many counts. The V gene is TRBV2, the J gene TRBJ2-2; D might be TRBD1 or TRBD2, each matching 6 bases. Germline V gene data show CDR1 as SNHLY and CDR2 as FYNNEI. V was trimmed by 7 bases and J by 0 bases, leaving 9 bases between them. This CDR3 comprises 14 residues. The DNA for the CDR3 is TGTGCCAGCACGGGGGCCTCGAACACCGGGGAGCTGTTTTTT. Translation: CASTGASNTGELFF.

This clonotype was observed many times. This rearrangement joins TRBV9 to TRBJ2-2; 7 nucleotides match TRBD2. V shed 6 bases, J shed 1 base, and the junction held 3 bases outside the gene matches. This CDR3 has 14 amino acids. CDR1 is SGDLS and CDR2 is YYNGEE in the germline V gene. This CDR3 is CASTAGVNTGELFF. Here the CDR3 DNA reads TGTGCCAGCACGGCGGGAGTGAACACCGGGGAGCTGTTTTTT. Using reference TRBV9 and TRBJ2-2 for the parts outside the CDR3, the full variable domain is DSGVTQTPKHLITATGQRVTLRCSPRSGDLSVYWYQQSLDQGLQFLIQYYNGEERAKGNILERFSAQQFPDLHSELNLSSLELGDSALYFCASTAGVNTGELFFGEGSRLTVL.

This clonotype was detected many times. The V gene is TRBV28, the J gene TRBJ1-2, with 7 bases that match TRBD1. This CDR3 spans 14 amino acids. V shed 6 bases and J 4 bases; nucleotides not matched to a gene: 8. CDR1 MDHEN and CDR2 SYDVKM come from the germline V gene. CDR3: CASRVRDRPYGYTF. The CDR3, as DNA: TGTGCCAGCAGAGTCCGGGACAGACCCTATGGCTACACCTTC.

There are many counts of this clonotype. This chain connects TRBV10-3 to TRBJ2-5, with 8 bases fitting TRBD1. Germline V lookup: CDR1 ENHRY, CDR2 SYGVKD. Germline trimming cut 3 bases from V and 2 bases from J; bases unmatched to any gene: 2. The CDR3 runs 14 residues. The CDR3 DNA reads TGTGCCATCAGTGAAGGACAGGGACAAGAGACCCAGTACTTC. This sequence encodes CAISEGQGQETQYF.

This clonotype was seen ten or more times. The chain recombines TRBV7-2 with TRBJ2-7; D gene unclear. V lost 5 bases and J lost 3, with 11 bases in between. This CDR3 region has 13 residues. The germline V gene has CDR1 SGHTA and CDR2 FQGNSA. CDR3 amino acids: CASSVPSDYEQYF. The DNA of the CDR3 is TGTGCCAGCAGCGTCCCGAGCGACTACGAGCAGTACTTC. Based on the CDR3 plus reference TRBV7-2 and TRBJ2-7, the full variable domain is GAGVSQSPSNKVTEKGKDVELRCDPISGHTALYWYRQSLGQGLEFLIYFQGNSAPDKSGLPSDRFSAERTGGSVSTLTIQRTQQEDSAVYLCASSVPSDYEQYFGPGTRLTVT.

The sample holds many counts of this clonotype. The V call is TRBV21-1, the J call TRBJ1-2; the table's D gene call, TRBD1, was not cross checked with the DNA. TRBV21-1 represents a pseudogene. This CDR3 spans 13 amino acids. The CDR3 DNA follows: TGTGCCAGCACCCAGGGGAGAGACTATGGCTACACCTTC. Translation gives CASTQGRDYGYTF.

This clonotype was found a few times. The chain links TRBV14 to TRBJ1-5, with a weak D call TRBD1 (6 bases). This CDR3 is built from 19 residues. V lost 3 bases and J lost 2, with 23 bases in between. Germline-derived CDR1 and CDR2 are SGHDN and FVKESK. CDR3 region: CASSHHRDKINWGNQPQHF. Here the CDR3 DNA reads TGTGCCAGCAGCCATCACCGGGACAAGATTAACTGGGGCAATCAGCCCCAGCATTTT.